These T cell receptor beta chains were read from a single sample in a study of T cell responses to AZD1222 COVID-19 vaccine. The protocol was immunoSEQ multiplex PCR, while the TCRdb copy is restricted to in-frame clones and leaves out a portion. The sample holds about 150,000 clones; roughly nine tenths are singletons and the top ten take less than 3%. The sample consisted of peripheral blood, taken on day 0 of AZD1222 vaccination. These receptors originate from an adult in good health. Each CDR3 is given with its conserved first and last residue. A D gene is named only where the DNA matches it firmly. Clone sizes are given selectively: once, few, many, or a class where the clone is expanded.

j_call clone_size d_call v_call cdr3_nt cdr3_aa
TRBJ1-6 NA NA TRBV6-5 TGTGCCAGCGACACCTCCTATTCACCCCTCCACTTT CASDTSYSPLHF
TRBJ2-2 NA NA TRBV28 TGTGCCAGCAGTTTACAAGGGGCGAACACCGGGGAGCTGTTTTTT CASSLQGANTGELFF
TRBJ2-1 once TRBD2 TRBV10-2 TGCGCCAGCAGAATTGGGACTAGCGGGAGGGCCGGGTACAATGAGCAGTTCTTC CASRIGTSGRAGYNEQFF
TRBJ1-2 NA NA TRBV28 TGTGCCAGCAGGCGGAGGGACGGCTTCTATGGCTACACCTTC CASRRRDGFYGYTF
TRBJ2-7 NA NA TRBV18 TGTGCCAGCTCACCACCTGGGTTACAGGGTCCCTACGAGCAGTACTTC CASSPPGLQGPYEQYF
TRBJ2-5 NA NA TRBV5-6 TGTGCCAGCAGCTCAGGTCCAGAGACCCAGTACTTC CASSSGPETQYF
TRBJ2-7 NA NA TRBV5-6 TGTGCCAGCAGCTTGGGCATAGGAGACTACGAGCAGTACTTC CASSLGIGDYEQYF
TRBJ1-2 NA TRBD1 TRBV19 TGTGCCAGTAGCGCCTGGACAGGGGCTTCCCAATATGGCTACACCTTC CASSAWTGASQYGYTF
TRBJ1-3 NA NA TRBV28 TGTGCCAGCACCACCCCTGGAAACACCATATATTTT CASTTPGNTIYF
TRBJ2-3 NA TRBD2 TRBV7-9 TGTGCCAGCAGCTTACCCCTAACTAGCGGGGCCACAGATACGCAGTATTTT CASSLPLTSGATDTQYF
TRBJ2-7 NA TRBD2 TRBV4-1 TGCGCCAGCAGCCAAGTACTAGCGGGCGCCTACGAGCAGTACTTC CASSQVLAGAYEQYF
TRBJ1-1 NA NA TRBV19 TGTGCCAGTAGTAAGGCCTGGGTGAACACTGAAGCTTTCTTT CASSKAWVNTEAFF
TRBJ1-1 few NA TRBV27 TGTGCCAGCAGTCCACCGCAACGGAACACTGAAGCTTTCTTT CASSPPQRNTEAFF
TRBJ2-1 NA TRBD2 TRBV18 TGTGCCAGCTCACCTCCGGGGGGAACTGGCAATGAGCAGTTCTTC CASSPPGGTGNEQFF
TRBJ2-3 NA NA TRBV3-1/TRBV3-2 TGTGCCAGCAGCCTCCGGGATTTGGGGGGCGGTACAGATACGCAGTATTTT CASSLRDLGGGTDTQYF
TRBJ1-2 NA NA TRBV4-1 TGCGCCAGCAGCCAAGACCCCAGGGACTATGGCTACACCTTC CASSQDPRDYGYTF
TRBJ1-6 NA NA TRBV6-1 TGTGCCAGCAGTGAAGTGGGGGGCGCCGGTAATTCACCCCTCCACTTT CASSEVGGAGNSPLHF
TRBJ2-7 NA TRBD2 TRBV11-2 TGTGCCAGCAGCTTAGGGGGACTAGCGGGAGTGGACGAGCAGTACTTC CASSLGGLAGVDEQYF
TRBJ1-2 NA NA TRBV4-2 TGTGCCAGCAGCCAAGATCCGGAAAACTATGGCTACACCTTC CASSQDPENYGYTF
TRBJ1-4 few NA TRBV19 TGTGCCAGTAGGGGGACCTTGTCAACTAATGAAAAACTGTTTTTT CASRGTLSTNEKLFF
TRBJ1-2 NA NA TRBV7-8 TGTGCCAGCAGCTTAGTTCGGGTAGGCTCGTGGCATGGCTACACCTTC CASSLVRVGSWHGYTF
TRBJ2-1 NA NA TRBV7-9 TGTGCCAGCAGCCCCGCCGGGCTAGGGGATGAGCAGTTCTTC CASSPAGLGDEQFF
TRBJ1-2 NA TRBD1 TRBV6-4 TGTGCCAGCAGCCTCGACAGGGATACTGGCTACACCTTC CASSLDRDTGYTF
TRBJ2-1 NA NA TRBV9 TGTGCCAGCAGCGTGAGAGGGGTCGCCTACAATGAGCAGTTCTTC CASSVRGVAYNEQFF
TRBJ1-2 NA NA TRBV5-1 TGCGCCAGCAGCTTGCTGCAGGCAGCTAACTATGGCTACACCTTC CASSLLQAANYGYTF
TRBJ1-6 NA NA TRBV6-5 TGTGCCACCACCGTAGGATCCTATAATTCACCCCTCCACTTT CATTVGSYNSPLHF
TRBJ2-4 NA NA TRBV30 TGTGCCTGGGGTAAAAACATTCAGTACTTC CAWGKNIQYF
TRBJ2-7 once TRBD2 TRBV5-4 TGTGCCAGCAGCTCCGCCGGGACTAGCGGGTTTCGTGCCTACGAGCAGTACTTC CASSSAGTSGFRAYEQYF
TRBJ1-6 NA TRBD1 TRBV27 TGTGCCAGCAGCCTCCCGACAGGGAATAGCTATAATTCACCCCTCCACTTT CASSLPTGNSYNSPLHF
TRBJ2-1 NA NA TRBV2 TGTGCCAGTACAGCGGTTAGGAGCTCCTACAATGAGCAGTTCTTC CASTAVRSSYNEQFF
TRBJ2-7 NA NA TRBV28 TGTGCCAGCAGTTCCCCTTCAGGGGGGACTAAGAGGGGGCAGTACTTC CASSSPSGGTKRGQYF
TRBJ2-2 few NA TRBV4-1 TGCGCCAGCACTCAACTTCTCACCGGGGAGCTGTTTTTT CASTQLLTGELFF
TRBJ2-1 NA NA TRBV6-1 TGTGCCAGCAGTGAACCGGGACACCCGCCCCATGAGCAGTTCTTC CASSEPGHPPHEQFF
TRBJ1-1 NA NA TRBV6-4 TGTGCCAGCAGTGAGAACGGTGAAGCTTTCTTT CASSENGEAFF
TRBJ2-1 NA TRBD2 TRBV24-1 TGTGCCACTTCCGGGACTAACAGTCCAAATGAGCAGTTCTTC CATSGTNSPNEQFF
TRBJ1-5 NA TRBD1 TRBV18 TGTGCCAGCTCACCAGGACAGGGCGTTATGCAGCCCCAGCATTTT CASSPGQGVMQPQHF
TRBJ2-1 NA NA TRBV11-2 TGTGCCAGCAGCTTAGATGAGCGAGAGCAGTTCTTC CASSLDEREQFF
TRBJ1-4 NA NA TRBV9 TGTGCCAGCAGCGAATGGGGGGGAGAAAAACTGTTTTTT CASSEWGGEKLFF
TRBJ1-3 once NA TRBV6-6 TGTGCCAGCAGTTCCGAAATCTCTGGAAACGCCATATATTTT CASSSEISGNAIYF
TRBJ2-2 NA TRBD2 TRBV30 TGTGCCTGGGGTGGGGCGGGAGGAGGTACCGGGGAGCTGTTTTTT CAWGGAGGGTGELFF
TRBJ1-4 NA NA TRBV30 TGTGCCTGGAGTGTAGGTTATTATGAAAAACTGTTTTTT CAWSVGYYEKLFF
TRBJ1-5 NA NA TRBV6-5 TGTGCCAGCAGTTACTCACGGGTTCGGGGCAATCAGCCCCAGCATTTT CASSYSRVRGNQPQHF
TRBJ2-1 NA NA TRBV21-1 TGTGCCAGCAGCTTACCACTAGTTTTCAATGAGCAGTTCTTC CASSLPLVFNEQFF
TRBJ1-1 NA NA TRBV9 TGTGCCAGCAGCGAGACCCCTACAAGGGACTTT CASSETPTRDF
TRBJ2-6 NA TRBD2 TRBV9 TGTGCCAGCAGCGTGAGAGCGGGAGTGGTGGCCAACGTCCTGACTTTC CASSVRAGVVANVLTF
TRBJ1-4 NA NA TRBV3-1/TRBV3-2 TGTGCCAGCAGCCAACAGGGGAAGCACAATGAAAAACTGTTTTTT CASSQQGKHNEKLFF
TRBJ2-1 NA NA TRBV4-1 TGCGCCAGCAGCCAAGATAGGCCACGTCTCAATGAGCAGTTCTTC CASSQDRPRLNEQFF
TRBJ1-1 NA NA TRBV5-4 TGTGCCAGCAGCCCAGACAGGCGAAACACTGAAGCTTTCTTT CASSPDRRNTEAFF
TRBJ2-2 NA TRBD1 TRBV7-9 TGTGCCAGCAGCTCGGGGGACAGGGAAGCCGGGGAGCTGTTTTTT CASSSGDREAGELFF
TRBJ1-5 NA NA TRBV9 TGTGCCAGCAGCGTAGCGATCGGTCAGCCCCAGCATTTT CASSVAIGQPQHF
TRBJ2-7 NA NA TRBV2 TGTGCCAGCACGAGGGCGTCGAGCTCCTACGAGCAGTACTTC CASTRASSSYEQYF
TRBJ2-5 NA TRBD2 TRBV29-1 TGCAGCGTTGGACTAGCGGGAGGGCAAGAGACCCAGTACTTC CSVGLAGGQETQYF
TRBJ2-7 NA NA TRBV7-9 TGTGCCAGCAGCTCCGGACAGAGCTCCTACGAGCAGTACTTC CASSSGQSSYEQYF
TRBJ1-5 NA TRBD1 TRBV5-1 TGCGCCAGCAGCCGGACAGGGGGGACCAATCAGCCCCAGCATTTT CASSRTGGTNQPQHF